This TCR beta chain was captured in a study of blood T cell repertoires in COVID-19. Study as a whole: COVID-19 samples, acute and convalescent, were from the United States, Italy and Spain. From T cells, B-cell-depleted T cells, or PBMCs came the material, which was cDNA or gDNA.

In the original workflow: The authors estimated nucleated cell counts from reference gene primer amplification. Using immunoSEQ multiplex PCR, the repertoire was profiled, and TCRdb retains in-frame clones only, with some absent. V and J calls and clone size come straight from that table; D and trimming were deduced from the DNA. The repertoire holds 200,000 to 250,000 clones, with about 83% as singletons. Trimming took 7 bases from V and 4 from J; bases not matched to a gene: 10. The CDR3 length is 16 residues. CDR1 and CDR2 (germline): LGHNA, YNFKEQ. Enrollment of patients from Seattle took place during active infection, with longitudinal follow-up.

This TCR was recovered from a woman in her twenties or thirties with COVID-19, enrolled during active disease. Sequencing used peripheral blood. The chain employs TRBV4-2 and TRBJ2-2, with 9 nucleotides matching TRBD2. In DNA, the CDR3 is TGTGCCAGCAACCCTGCGGGGGGGCCCTCCACCGGGGAGCTGTTTTTT. The encoded protein is CASNPAGGPSTGELFF.